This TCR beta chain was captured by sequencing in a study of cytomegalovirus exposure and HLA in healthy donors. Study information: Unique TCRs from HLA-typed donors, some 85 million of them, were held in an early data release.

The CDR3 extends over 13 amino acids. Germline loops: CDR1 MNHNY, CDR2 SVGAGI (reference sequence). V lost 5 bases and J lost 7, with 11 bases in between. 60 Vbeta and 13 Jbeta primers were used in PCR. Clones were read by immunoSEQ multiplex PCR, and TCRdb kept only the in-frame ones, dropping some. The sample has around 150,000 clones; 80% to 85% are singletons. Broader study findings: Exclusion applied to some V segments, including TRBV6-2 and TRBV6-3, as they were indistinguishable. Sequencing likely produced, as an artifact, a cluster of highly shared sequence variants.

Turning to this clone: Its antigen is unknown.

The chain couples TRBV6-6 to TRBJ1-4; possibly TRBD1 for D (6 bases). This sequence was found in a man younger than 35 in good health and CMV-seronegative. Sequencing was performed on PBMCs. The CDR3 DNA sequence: TGTGCCAGCAGTGCAGGGACACTTGAAAAACTGTTTTTT. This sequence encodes CASSAGTLEKLFF.